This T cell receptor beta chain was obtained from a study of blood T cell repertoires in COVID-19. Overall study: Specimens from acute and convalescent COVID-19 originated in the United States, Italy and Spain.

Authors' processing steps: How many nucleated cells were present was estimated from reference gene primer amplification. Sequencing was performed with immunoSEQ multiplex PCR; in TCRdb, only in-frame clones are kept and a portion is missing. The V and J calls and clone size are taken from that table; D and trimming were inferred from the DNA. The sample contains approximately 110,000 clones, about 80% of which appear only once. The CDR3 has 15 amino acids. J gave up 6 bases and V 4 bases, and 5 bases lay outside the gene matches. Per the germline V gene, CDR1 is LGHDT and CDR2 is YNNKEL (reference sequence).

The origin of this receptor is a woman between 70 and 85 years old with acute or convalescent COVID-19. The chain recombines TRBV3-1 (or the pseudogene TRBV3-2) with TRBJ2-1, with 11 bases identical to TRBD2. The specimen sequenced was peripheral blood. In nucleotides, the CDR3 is TGTGCCAGCAGCCCCAATAGCGGGGGGGCCAATGAGCAGTTCTTC. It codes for CASSPNSGGANEQFF.